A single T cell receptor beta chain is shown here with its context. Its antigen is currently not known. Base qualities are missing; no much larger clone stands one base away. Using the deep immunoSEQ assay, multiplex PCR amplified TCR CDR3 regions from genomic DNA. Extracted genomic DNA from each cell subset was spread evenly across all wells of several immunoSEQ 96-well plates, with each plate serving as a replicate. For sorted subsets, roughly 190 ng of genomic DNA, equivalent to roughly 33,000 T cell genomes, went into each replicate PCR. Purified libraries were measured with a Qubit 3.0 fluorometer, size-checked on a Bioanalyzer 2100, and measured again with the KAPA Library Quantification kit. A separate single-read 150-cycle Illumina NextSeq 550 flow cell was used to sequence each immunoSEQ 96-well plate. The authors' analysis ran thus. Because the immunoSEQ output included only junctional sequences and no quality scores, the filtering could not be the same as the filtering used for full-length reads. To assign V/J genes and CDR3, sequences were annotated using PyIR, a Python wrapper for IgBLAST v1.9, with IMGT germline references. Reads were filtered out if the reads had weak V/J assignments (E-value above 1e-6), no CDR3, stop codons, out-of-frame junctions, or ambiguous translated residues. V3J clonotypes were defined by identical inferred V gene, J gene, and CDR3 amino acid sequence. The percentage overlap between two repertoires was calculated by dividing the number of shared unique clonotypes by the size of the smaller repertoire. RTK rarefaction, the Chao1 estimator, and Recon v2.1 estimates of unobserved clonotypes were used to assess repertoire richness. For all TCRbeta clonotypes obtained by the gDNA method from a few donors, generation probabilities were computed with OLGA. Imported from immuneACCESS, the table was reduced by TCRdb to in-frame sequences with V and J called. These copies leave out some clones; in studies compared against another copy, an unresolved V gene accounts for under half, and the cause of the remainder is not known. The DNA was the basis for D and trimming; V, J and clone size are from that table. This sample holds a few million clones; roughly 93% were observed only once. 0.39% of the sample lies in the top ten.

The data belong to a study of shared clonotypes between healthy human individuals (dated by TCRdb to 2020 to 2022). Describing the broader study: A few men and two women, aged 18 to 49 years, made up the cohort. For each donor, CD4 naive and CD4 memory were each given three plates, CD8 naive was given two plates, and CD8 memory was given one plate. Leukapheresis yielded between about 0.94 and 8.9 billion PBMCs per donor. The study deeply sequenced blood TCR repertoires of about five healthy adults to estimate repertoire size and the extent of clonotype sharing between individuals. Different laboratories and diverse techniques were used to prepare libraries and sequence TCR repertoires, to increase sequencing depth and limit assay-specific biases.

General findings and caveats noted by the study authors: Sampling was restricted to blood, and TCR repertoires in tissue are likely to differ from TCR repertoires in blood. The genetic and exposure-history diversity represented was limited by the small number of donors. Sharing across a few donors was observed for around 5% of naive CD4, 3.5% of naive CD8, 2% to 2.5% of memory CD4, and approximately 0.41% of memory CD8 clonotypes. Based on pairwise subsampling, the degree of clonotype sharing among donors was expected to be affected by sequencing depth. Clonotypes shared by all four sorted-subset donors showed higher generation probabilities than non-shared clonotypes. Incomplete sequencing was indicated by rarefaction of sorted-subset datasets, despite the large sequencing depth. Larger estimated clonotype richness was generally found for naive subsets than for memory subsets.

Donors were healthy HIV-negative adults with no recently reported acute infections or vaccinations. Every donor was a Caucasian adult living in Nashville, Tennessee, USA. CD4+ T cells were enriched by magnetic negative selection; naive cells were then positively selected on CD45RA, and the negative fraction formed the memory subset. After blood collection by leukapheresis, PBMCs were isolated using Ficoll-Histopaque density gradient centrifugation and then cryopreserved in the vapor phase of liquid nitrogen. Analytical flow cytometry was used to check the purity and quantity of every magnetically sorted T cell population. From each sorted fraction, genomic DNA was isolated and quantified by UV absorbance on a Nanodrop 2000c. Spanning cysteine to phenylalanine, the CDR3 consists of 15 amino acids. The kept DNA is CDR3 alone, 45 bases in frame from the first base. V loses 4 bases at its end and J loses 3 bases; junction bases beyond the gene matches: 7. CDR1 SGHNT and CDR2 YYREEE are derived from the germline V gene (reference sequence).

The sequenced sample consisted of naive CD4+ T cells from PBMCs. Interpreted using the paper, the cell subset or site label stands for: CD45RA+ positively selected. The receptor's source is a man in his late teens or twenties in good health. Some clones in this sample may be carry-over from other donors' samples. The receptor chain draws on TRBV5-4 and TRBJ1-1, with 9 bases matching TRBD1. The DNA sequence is TGTGCCAGCAGCCCGTATGGGACAGGGTACACTGAAGCTTTCTTT. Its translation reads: CASSPYGTGYTEAFF.